Sequencing of this T cell receptor beta chain was carried out in a study of vaccination effects on CD4 cells after COVID-19. Before sequencing, viral peptide pools were used by the ViraFEST assay to expand antigen-specific CD4+ T cells. Isolation of CD4+ T cells took place after about 10 days of culture. Vaccinated recipients, who were negative for nucleocapsid antibodies, had no history of SARS-CoV-2 infection. Note on this clone: Its antigen is as yet unknown.

This table comes from immunoSEQ multiplex PCR, and its TCRdb copy is limited to in-frame clones, with some not included. This sample has tens of thousands of clones, with roughly 79% found just once. The CDR3 is 17 residues long. The gene calls are TRBV21-1 and TRBJ2-1; the D call in the table, TRBD2, was not verified against the DNA. TRBV21-1 is termed a pseudogene. Here the sequenced sample was CD4+ T cells from PBMCs cultured with HCoV-NL63 spike peptides, taken before COVID-19 vaccination. The sequence was collected from a human donor who received a COVID-19 vaccine. The CDR3 reads CASPGLAGASLYNEQFF. The DNA of the CDR3 is TGTGCCAGTCCGGGACTAGCGGGGGCCTCCCTCTACAATGAGCAGTTCTTC.